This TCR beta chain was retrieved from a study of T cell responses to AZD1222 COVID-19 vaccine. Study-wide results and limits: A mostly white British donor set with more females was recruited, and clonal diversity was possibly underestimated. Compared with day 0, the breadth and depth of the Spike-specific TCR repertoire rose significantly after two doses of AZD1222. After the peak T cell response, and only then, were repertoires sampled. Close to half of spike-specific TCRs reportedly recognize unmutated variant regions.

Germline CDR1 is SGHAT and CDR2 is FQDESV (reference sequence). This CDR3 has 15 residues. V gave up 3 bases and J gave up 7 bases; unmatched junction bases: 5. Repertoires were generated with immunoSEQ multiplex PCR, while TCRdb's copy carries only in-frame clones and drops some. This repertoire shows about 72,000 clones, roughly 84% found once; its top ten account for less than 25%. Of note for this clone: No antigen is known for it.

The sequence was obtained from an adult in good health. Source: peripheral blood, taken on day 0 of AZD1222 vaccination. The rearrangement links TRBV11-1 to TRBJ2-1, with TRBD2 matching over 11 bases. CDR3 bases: TGTGCCAGCAGCTTTTTAGCGGGGGGGTGGAATGAGCAGTTCTTC. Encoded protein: CASSFLAGGWNEQFF.